Below are 20 T cell receptor beta chains sequenced from a single sample in a study of cytomegalovirus exposure and HLA in healthy donors. It was with 60 Vbeta and 13 Jbeta primers that the PCR ran. This table comes from immunoSEQ multiplex PCR, and its TCRdb copy is limited to in-frame clones, with some not included. The repertoire holds around 130,000 clones, approximately 72% seen once, with roughly 2.7% in the top ten. Sequencing was performed on PBMCs. The receptors were gathered from a human donor in good health.

The sample holds a few counts of this clone. This chain joins TRBV12-1 and TRBJ2-7; no check of the table's D call, TRBD1, against the DNA was made. TRBV12-1 is a pseudogene segment. The CDR3 totals 15 residues. The CDR3 loop is CASESGRDRSYEQYF. CDR3 sequence (DNA): TGTGCCAGTGAGTCGGGCCGGGACAGATCCTACGAGCAGTACTTC.

V and J are TRBV9 and TRBJ2-1, with 7 bases identical to TRBD2. Germline CDR1 is SGDLS and CDR2 is YYNGEE. The ends lost 4 bases at V and 2 bases at J; junction bases unmatched: 6. This CDR3 is built from 15 residues. CDR3 residues: CASSPREKTYNEQFF. CDR3 in DNA: TGTGCCAGCAGCCCGCGGGAGAAGACCTACAATGAGCAGTTCTTC.

Of note for this clone: At one of its ends the junction is not consistent with the germline gene, which may arise from a read error. This chain links TRBV7-9 with TRBJ1-2; 11 bases line up with TRBD1. The germline CDR1 and CDR2 sequences are SEHNR and FQNEAQ (reference sequence). The CDR3 covers 15 residues. CDR3 coding DNA: TGTTCCAGCAGCTTACCAGGACAGGGGGCCGGTGGCTACACCTTC. It translates to CSSSLPGQGAGGYTF.

The rearrangement links TRBV7-6 to TRBJ2-7; 8 positions agree with TRBD2. Per germline, CDR1 SGHVS and CDR2 FNYEAQ. CDR3 length equals 15 residues. V gave up 4 bases and J gave up 2 bases; unmatched junction bases: 7. This chain's CDR3 is CASSSSSGLPYEQYF. For the CDR3, the DNA is TGTGCCAGCAGCTCGTCTAGCGGGCTTCCCTACGAGCAGTACTTC.

J is TRBJ2-5 and V is TRBV29-1; TRBD2 aligns across 9 bases. Germline V CDR1 and CDR2: SQVTM, ANQGSEA. CDR3 length: 13 residues. The trim removed 6 bases at V and 4 bases at J, leaving 6 bases unmatched. DNA for the CDR3: TGCAGCGTATATGGCGGGAGGGGAGAGACCCAGTACTTC. Translated: CSVYGGRGETQYF. The full variable domain, rest sourced from reference TRBV29-1 and TRBJ2-5, is SAVISQKPSRDICQRGTSLTIQCQVDSQVTMMFWYRQQPGQSLTLIATANQGSEATYESGFVIDKFPISRPNLTFSTLTVSNMSPEDSSIYLCSVYGGRGETQYFGPGTRLLVL.

This clone turned up a few times. The J gene is TRBJ2-3, the V gene TRBV28; a weak D match, TRBD1 (6 bases). The V gene's germline CDR1 is MDHEN and CDR2 SYDVKM. V lost 5 bases and J 4 bases, leaving 10 bases between the germline ends. The CDR3 length is 13 residues. This CDR3 reads CASSGDISDTQYF. As DNA, the CDR3 is TGTGCCAGCAGTGGGGACATATCAGATACGCAGTATTTT.

The CDR3 loop reads CAWSGGQDGYTF. The DNA of the CDR3 is TGTGCCTGGAGTGGGGGACAGGATGGCTACACCTTC. The rearrangement joins TRBV30 to TRBJ1-2, with TRBD1 identical over 8 bases. CDR1 GTSNPN and CDR2 SVGIG come from the germline V gene (reference sequence). After removal of 1 base from V and 6 bases from J, the junction contained 1 base not matched to a gene. The CDR3 sequence is 12 residues long.

About this clone itself: The junction and the germline gene differ at one end; a read error may be behind it. The CDR3 region has the DNA TGTGCTAGCAGCTTAGGGCCTCTAGCCCCAACTAGCACAGATACGCAGTATTTT. Translation gives CASSLGPLAPTSTDTQYF. J is TRBJ2-3 and V is TRBV7-7, with D maybe TRBD2 (5 bases). The CDR3 has 18 amino acids. The germline CDR1 and CDR2 sequences are SSHAT and FNYEAQ (reference sequence).

This clone was observed a few times. The V call is TRBV4-2, the J call TRBJ2-2; TRBD2 matches 15 bases. The CDR3 is 17 amino acids. The V and J ends lost 2 bases and 8 bases, in that order; junction bases with no gene match: 6. The germline CDR1 and CDR2 sequences are LGHNA and YNFKEQ. CDR3 coding DNA: TGTGCCAGCAGCCAATCGGGACTAGCGGGAGGCGTTGGGGAGCTGTTTTTT. Translated, it gives CASSQSGLAGGVGELFF.

This chain connects TRBV2 to TRBJ2-7; D gene ambiguous. The CDR3 covers 12 residues. The V gene's germline CDR1 is SNHLY and CDR2 FYNNEI. The V gene lost 3 bases and the J gene lost 3 bases, with 6 bases spanning the gap. The CDR3 here is CASSEGSYEQYF. CDR3 DNA: TGTGCCAGCAGTGAGGGCAGCTACGAGCAGTACTTC.

The chain joins TRBV7-3 to TRBJ2-1, with 7 bases lining up with TRBD1. Germline CDR1 and CDR2: SGHTA and FQGTGA. The J segment lost 11 bases and the V segment lost 3 bases, leaving 10 bases of the junction unmatched. The CDR3 has 14 amino acids. Here the CDR3 DNA reads TGTGCCAGCAGCTTCGCGTCCCCAGGGGGAAAGCAGTTCTTC. It encodes CASSFASPGGKQFF.

With respect to this clone: The junction departs from germline at one end; a sequencing error may be responsible. The rearrangement joins TRBV7-9 to TRBJ1-6; 8 bases are shared with TRBD1. Germline loops: CDR1 SEHNR, CDR2 FQNEAQ (reference sequence). The CDR3 loop spans 16 amino acids. CDR3 DNA sequence: TGTTCCAGCAGCTTAGATGGCAGGGGGCTCGATTCACCCCTCCACTTT. Translation: CSSSLDGRGLDSPLHF.

The rearrangement joins TRBV4-2 to TRBJ1-5; a weak D match, TRBD1 (6 bases). The CDR3 length is 16 residues. Trimming took 3 bases from V and 4 from J, leaving 16 bases between them. In germline, CDR1 is LGHNA, CDR2 YNFKEQ. CDR3 DNA sequence: TGTGCCAGCAGCCAGGCACATGGACAGCTAAATCAGCCCCAGCATTTT. Its translation is CASSQAHGQLNQPQHF.

This clone was observed once. CDR3 region: CASSLAAAPRADYGYTF. The CDR3 DNA reads as TGTGCCAGCAGCTTAGCGGCGGCCCCGAGGGCTGACTATGGCTACACCTTC. The J gene is TRBJ1-2, the V gene TRBV7-9, with D hard to call. The CDR3 contains 17 residues. Germline CDR1 is SEHNR and CDR2 is FQNEAQ (reference sequence). Trimming left V 0 bases short and J 3 bases short, with 17 bases between.

CDR3 nucleotide sequence: TGTGCCACCAGCAGAGCACCCCCATGGGGGGAAGGCTACACCTTC. Protein sequence: CATSRAPPWGEGYTF. This rearrangement joins TRBV15 to TRBJ1-2; TRBD1 might be the D (5 bases). The V end lost 1 base, the J end lost 8 bases, and 17 bases lay between the germline ends. CDR1 is LNHNV, CDR2 YYDKDF, per germline (reference sequence). The CDR3 consists of 15 residues.

This clone was recorded once. The CDR3 coding sequence is TGTGCCAGCAGTCCCCACAGGGGACCCGACTACGAGCAGTACTTC. Translated, it gives CASSPHRGPDYEQYF. The V gene is TRBV28, the J gene TRBJ2-7; 7 bases align to TRBD1. The V and J ends lost 5 bases and 3 bases, in that order; junction bases with no gene match: 10. Germline CDR1 reads MDHEN; CDR2 reads SYDVKM. This CDR3 spans 15 amino acids. The full variable domain, completed using reference TRBV28 and TRBJ2-7, is DVKVTQSSRYLVKRTGEKVFLECVQDMDHENMFWYRQDPGLGLRLIYFSYDVKMKEKGDIPEGYSVSREKKERFSLILESASTNQTSMYLCASSPHRGPDYEQYFGPGTRLTVT.

The gene calls are TRBV9 and TRBJ1-6; 7 bases match TRBD1. The germline V gene encodes CDR1 SGDLS and CDR2 YYNGEE. The CDR3 loop spans 15 amino acids. V trimming: 3 bases; J trimming: 7 bases; junction bases outside the gene matches: 7. The CDR3 DNA follows: TGTGCCAGCAGCGGACAGGGTATTAAAAATTCACCCCTCCACTTT. Its translation is CASSGQGIKNSPLHF.

J is TRBJ2-7 and V is TRBV7-2; 7 bases fit TRBD2. V shed 1 base, J shed 6 bases, and the junction held 3 bases outside the gene matches. The germline V gene encodes CDR1 SGHTA and CDR2 FQGNSA. The CDR3 contains 13 residues. The CDR3 nucleotides are TGTGCCAGCAGCTTAGGGGGGGGGATCGAGCAGTACTTC. It translates to CASSLGGGIEQYF.

CDR3 DNA: TGTGCCAGCAGTTTAGGGGAGGCGGACACTCCCTGGGAGCAGTACTTC. It specifies CASSLGEADTPWEQYF. J is TRBJ2-7 and V is TRBV28; D is perhaps TRBD2 (6 bases). The CDR3 contains 16 residues. Germline V gene data show CDR1 as MDHEN and CDR2 as SYDVKM. V lost 2 bases and J lost 7, with 21 bases in between.

V gene TRBV27 combines with J gene TRBJ2-5; D ambiguous. The CDR3 totals 12 residues. The V end was cut by 4 bases, the J end by 5 bases, with 8 bases between. Per germline, CDR1 MNHEY and CDR2 SMNVEV (reference sequence). The CDR3 coding sequence is TGTGCCAGCAGTTCTAGACGTGAGACCCAGTACTTC. Translated, it gives CASSSRRETQYF.